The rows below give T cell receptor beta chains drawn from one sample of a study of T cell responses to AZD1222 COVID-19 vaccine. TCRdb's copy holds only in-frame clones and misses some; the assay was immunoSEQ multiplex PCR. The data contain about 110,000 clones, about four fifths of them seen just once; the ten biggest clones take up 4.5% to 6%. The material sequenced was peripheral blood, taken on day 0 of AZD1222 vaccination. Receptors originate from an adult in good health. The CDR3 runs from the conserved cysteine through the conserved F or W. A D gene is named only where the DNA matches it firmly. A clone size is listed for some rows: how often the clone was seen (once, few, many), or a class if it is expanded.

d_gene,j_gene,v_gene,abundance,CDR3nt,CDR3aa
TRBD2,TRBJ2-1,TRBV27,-,TGTGCCAGCAGTTCCTCGGGGGGGCCCTACTCCTACAATGAGCAGTTCTTC,CASSSSGGPYSYNEQFF
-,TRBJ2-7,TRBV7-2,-,TGTGCCAGCAGTTTAGGCGGGGCCAACTCCTACGAGCAGTACTTC,CASSLGGANSYEQYF
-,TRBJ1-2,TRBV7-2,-,TGTGCCAGCAGCGTTCCGACAGTTTTTTATGGCTACACCTTC,CASSVPTVFYGYTF
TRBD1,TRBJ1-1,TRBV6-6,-,TGTGCCAGCACACATACCCGGACAGGTCTTTACACTGAAGCTTTCTTT,CASTHTRTGLYTEAFF
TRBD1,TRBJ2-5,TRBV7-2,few,TGTGCCAGCAGCTATCAACAGGACAGGGTAGAGACCCAGTACTTC,CASSYQQDRVETQYF
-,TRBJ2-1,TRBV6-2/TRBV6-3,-,TGTGCCAGCAGTTACATGACCTACAATGAGCAGTTCTTC,CASSYMTYNEQFF
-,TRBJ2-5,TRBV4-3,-,TGCGCCAGCAGCCAAGGACGGTGGTCAGGGGAGGTCGAGACCCAGTACTTC,CASSQGRWSGEVETQYF
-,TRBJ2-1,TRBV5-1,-,TGCGCCAGCAGCTTAGCACTGACAGGCTACAATGAGCAGTTCTTC,CASSLALTGYNEQFF
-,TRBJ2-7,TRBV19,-,TGTGCCAGCAGGGAACGGGGAGGCGCGACCACCTCCGAGCAGTACTTC,CASRERGGATTSEQYF
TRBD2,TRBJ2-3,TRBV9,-,TGTGCCAGCAGCGGCCTGGGGGGGGTGACAGATACGCAGTATTTT,CASSGLGGVTDTQYF
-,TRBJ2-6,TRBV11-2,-,TGTGCCAGCAGCTTAGTTTGCCGAGCAACGGGGGGGGCCAACGTCCTGACTTTC,CASSLVCRATGGANVLTF
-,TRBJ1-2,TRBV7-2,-,TGTGCCAGCAGCTTATTGGCAGTGGACTATGGCTACACCTTC,CASSLLAVDYGYTF
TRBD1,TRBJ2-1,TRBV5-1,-,TGCGCCAGCAGCCCCAACAGGGGGCTAGAAAATGAGCAGTTCTTC,CASSPNRGLENEQFF
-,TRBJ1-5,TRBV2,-,TGTGCCAGCAGAAGAAAACAGGGCCCCGATCAGCCCCAGCATTTT,CASRRKQGPDQPQHF
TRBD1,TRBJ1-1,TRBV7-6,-,TGTGCCAGCAGCTTGACAGGGGACACTGAAGCTTTCTTT,CASSLTGDTEAFF
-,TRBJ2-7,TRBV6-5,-,TGTGCCAGCGGCCAATTAAGAACTAGCTCCTACGAGCAGTACTTC,CASGQLRTSSYEQYF
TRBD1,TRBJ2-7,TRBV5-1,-,TGCGCCAGCAGCTTGGTACAGACAGGGGGCTACGAGCAGTACTTC,CASSLVQTGGYEQYF
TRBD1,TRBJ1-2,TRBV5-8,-,TGTGCCAGCAGGCGCCAGGGGGCTGGCTACACCTTC,CASRRQGAGYTF
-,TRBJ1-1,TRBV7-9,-,TGTGCCAGCAGCTTATGGATTGACACTGAAGCTTTCTTT,CASSLWIDTEAFF
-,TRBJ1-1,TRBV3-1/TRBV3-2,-,TGTGCCAGCAGCCAAGGGCCACCTCCCTTCGGGGAAGCTTTCTTT,CASSQGPPPFGEAFF
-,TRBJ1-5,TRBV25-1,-,TGTGCCAGCAACGGAGGGCCTGGAAATCAGCCCCAGCATTTT,CASNGGPGNQPQHF
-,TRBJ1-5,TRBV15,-,TGTGCCACCAGCAGAGAAGGCGGGTCGAGCAATCAGCCCCAGCATTTT,CATSREGGSSNQPQHF
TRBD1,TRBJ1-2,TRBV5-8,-,TGTGCCAGCAGCCCGTGGGGACAGAACTATGGCTACACCTTC,CASSPWGQNYGYTF
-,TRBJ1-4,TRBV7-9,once,TGTGCCAGCAGCTTAGTGGGACAACCTAATGAAAAACTGTTTTTT,CASSLVGQPNEKLFF